These 27 T cell receptor beta chains were sequenced from one sample in a study of radiation and T cells in renal cell carcinoma. The time point is: blood 4 weeks post-SBRT, at nephrectomy. Specified treatment: 15 Gy SBRT to primary tumor, nephrectomy 4 weeks later. Measured with immunoSEQ multiplex PCR; TCRdb has only the in-frame clones, and not every one. This sample yields under 200,000 clones, of which 88% are seen a single time; about 11% belongs to the top ten. The input for sequencing was blood, taken from a patient whose treatment included radiotherapy and nephrectomy. Every receptor here comes from a woman between 50 and 59 years old with renal cell carcinoma.

The chain is built from TRBV25-1 and TRBJ2-5; 7 bases are a match to TRBD2. This CDR3 contains 14 residues. Germline V gene data show CDR1 as MGHDK and CDR2 as SYGVNS. V was clipped by 6 bases and J by 5 bases; unmatched bases: 9. CDR3 residues: CASRSWGGGETQYF. The CDR3, as DNA: TGTGCCAGCAGATCATGGGGGGGTGGGGAGACCCAGTACTTC.

DNA of the CDR3: TGTGCCAGCAGATGGGGACCGACAGATACGCAGTATTTT. Protein: CASRWGPTDTQYF. The chain uses TRBV6-6 and TRBJ2-3; D tentatively fits TRBD1 or TRBD2 (5 bases each). CDR3 length: 13 amino acids. V lost 6 bases and J 3 bases, leaving 10 bases between the germline ends. Germline V CDR1 and CDR2: MNHNY, SVGAGI (reference sequence).

V gene TRBV19 combines with J gene TRBJ2-2; TRBD1 agrees at 8 bases. The CDR3 consists of 16 residues. The V segment lost 6 bases and the J segment 8 bases; nucleotides outside the gene matches: 14. The V gene's germline CDR1 is LNHDA and CDR2 SQIVND (reference sequence). The DNA of the CDR3 is TGTGCCAGTAGCCCTTTTGGGACAGGTCCGGGGGGGGAGCTGTTTTTT. This sequence encodes CASSPFGTGPGGELFF.

The count of this clone is one. This chain joins TRBV6-5 and TRBJ1-1; the D is unclear. Germline V gene data show CDR1 as MNHEY and CDR2 as SVGAGI. Trimming stripped 5 bases from V and 0 bases from J, with 7 bases between. This CDR3 is built from 13 residues. The CDR3 spells CASSDTLNTEAFF. In nucleotides, the CDR3 is TGTGCCAGCAGTGATACTTTGAACACTGAAGCTTTCTTT.

The chain carries TRBV5-1 and TRBJ2-5; D ambiguous. The CDR3 is 12 residues long. Germline-derived CDR1 and CDR2 are SGHRS and YFSETQ. The V gene lost 4 bases and the J gene lost 1 base, with 5 bases spanning the gap. The CDR3 DNA reads TGCGCCAGCAGCGACTTCCAAGAGACCCAGTACTTC. This encodes CASSDFQETQYF.

The chain employs TRBV29-1 and TRBJ2-1, with TRBD2 matching over 7 bases. The CDR3 is made up of 14 amino acids. V was pared by 7 bases and J by 2 bases, with 8 bases of the junction left unmatched. CDR1 SQVTM and CDR2 ANQGSEA come from the germline V gene. This CDR3 reads CSGGEGGTYNEQFF. CDR3 bases: TGCAGCGGCGGGGAGGGAGGGACCTACAATGAGCAGTTCTTC.

The chain has TRBV12-1 and TRBJ2-7; no DNA check was done on the table's D call, TRBD1. TRBV12-1 is tagged as a pseudogene. The CDR3 is made up of 16 amino acids. Written as DNA, the CDR3 is TGTGCCAGCAGCTCAACATGTGGGGACAGGGTGAGCGAGCAGTACTTC. It is translated as CASSSTCGDRVSEQYF.

The chain is built from TRBV19 and TRBJ2-7, with 7 bases identical to TRBD1. With 4 bases clipped from V and 3 bases from J, the junction kept 3 bases outside the gene matches. This CDR3 is built from 13 residues. The germline V gene has CDR1 LNHDA and CDR2 SQIVND (reference sequence). The CDR3 DNA reads TGTGCCAGTAGTAGGGACAGTGACTACGAGCAGTACTTC. Its translation is CASSRDSDYEQYF.

The V call is TRBV2, the J call TRBJ2-7; D gene uncertain. CDR1 is SNHLY and CDR2 is FYNNEI in the germline V gene. V was clipped by 7 bases and J by 4 bases, with 14 bases between them. The CDR3 has 13 amino acids. CDR3 sequence (DNA): TGTGCCAGCACTCTTCCTGGGCCATACGAGCAGTACTTC. As protein: CASTLPGPYEQYF.

Remarks on this clone: A junction boundary mismatches the germline segment, possibly from a read error. This chain joins TRBV7-3 and TRBJ1-6, with a possible D match to TRBD1 (6 bases). CDR3 size: 15 residues. Germline CDR1 and CDR2: SGHTA and FQGTGA. CDR3 region: CASSLTKGGFSPLHF. In DNA, the CDR3 is TGTGCCAGCAGCCTAACTAAGGGGGGGTTCTCACCCCTCCACTTT.

This sequence joins TRBV5-1 and TRBJ2-3; D gene ambiguous. The CDR3 has 14 amino acids. Per germline, CDR1 SGHRS and CDR2 YFSETQ. V was pared by 4 bases and J by 3 bases, with 12 bases between. CDR3 amino acids: CASSPPFSTDTQYF. DNA for the CDR3: TGCGCCAGCAGCCCACCTTTTTCAACAGATACGCAGTATTTT.

The rearrangement uses TRBV4-1 and TRBJ2-4; D is possibly TRBD1 (5 bases). Trimming removed 4 bases from V and 5 bases from J, with 18 bases in between. The CDR3 has 16 amino acids. Germline CDR1 is MGHRA and CDR2 is YSYEKL. This chain's CDR3 is CASSPIYSRVENIQYF. The CDR3 region has the DNA TGCGCCAGCAGCCCGATTTATTCCAGGGTTGAAAACATTCAGTACTTC.

This chain joins TRBV19 and TRBJ2-3; tentative D call: TRBD2 (7 bases). Germline V gene data show CDR1 as LNHDA and CDR2 as SQIVND (reference sequence). The CDR3 runs 16 residues. With 1 base removed from V and 2 bases from J, the gap between germline ends came to 13 bases. The CDR3 DNA follows: TGTGCCAGTAGTATAGTGAAGGGGGGGGTCACAGATACGCAGTATTTT. Translated: CASSIVKGGVTDTQYF.

The V and J genes are TRBV6-5 and TRBJ2-5; D unclear. The CDR3 runs 15 residues. The V and J ends lost 7 bases and 5 bases respectively, with 20 bases between them. Per the germline V gene, CDR1 is MNHEY and CDR2 is SVGAGI. The CDR3: CASMWKGLGRETQYF. CDR3 bases: TGTGCCAGCATGTGGAAAGGGTTGGGAAGGGAGACCCAGTACTTC.

The gene calls are TRBV4-1 and TRBJ2-4; 10 bases align to TRBD2. This CDR3 is built from 16 residues. Germline CDR1 is MGHRA and CDR2 is YSYEKL. The trim removed 1 base at V and 8 bases at J, leaving 8 bases unmatched. CDR3 in amino acids: CASSQVVLAGRDIQYF. In nucleotides, the CDR3 is TGCGCCAGCAGCCAAGTTGTACTAGCGGGGCGGGACATTCAGTACTTC.

This chain joins TRBV30 and TRBJ1-2; D is ambiguous. Per germline, CDR1 GTSNPN and CDR2 SVGIG (reference sequence). Trimming shortened V by 8 bases and J by 8 bases, and 18 bases separated the two germline ends. This CDR3 is 12 amino acids long. For the CDR3, the DNA is TGTGCCCTGGAGACTCAAGTCCAGGGCTACACCTTC. Translating it yields CALETQVQGYTF.

The chain combines TRBV5-6 with TRBJ1-2; D unresolved. Germline CDR1 SGHDT, CDR2 YYEEEE. The length of the CDR3 is 14 residues. V lost 2 bases, J lost 5 bases, and 13 bases lay in between. The CDR3 spells CASSLPTRTYGYTF. Here the CDR3 DNA reads TGTGCCAGCAGCTTACCGACGCGAACTTATGGCTACACCTTC.

The gene calls are TRBV5-4 and TRBJ1-3; no firm D call. CDR3 length: 15 residues. V lost 5 bases and J lost 3, with 15 bases in between. Germline loops: CDR1 SGHNT, CDR2 YYREEE (reference sequence). The CDR3 DNA reads as TGTGCCAGCAGTACCATTGGATGGAATGGAAACACCATATATTTT. Residues: CASSTIGWNGNTIYF.

This clone has more than one count but fewer than ten. The chain is built from TRBV7-2 and TRBJ1-6; possibly TRBD1 for D (6 bases). Trimming removed 4 bases from V and 8 bases from J, with 9 bases in between. Germline loops: CDR1 SGHTA, CDR2 FQGNSA. CDR3 length: 13 residues. Written as DNA, the CDR3 is TGTGCCAGCAGCTCATACAGGGATTCACCCCTCCACTTT. Residues: CASSSYRDSPLHF.

A remark on this clone: The same CDR3 arises from other DNA sequences in this sample as well. The chain links TRBV5-1 to TRBJ1-1; the match to TRBD1 covers 7 bases. This CDR3 comprises 14 residues. Germline V gives CDR1 SGHRS, CDR2 YFSETQ. Trimming cost V 4 bases and J 4 bases; bases outside gene matches: 7. CDR3 bases: TGCGCCAGCAGCCCTCGACAGGGAAGCACTGAAGCTTTCTTT. Translation gives CASSPRQGSTEAFF.

This chain joins TRBV7-9 and TRBJ2-1; TRBD2 matches 12 bases. The V gene's germline CDR1 is SEHNR and CDR2 FQNEAQ (reference sequence). The junction had 5 bases not matched to a gene; V was cut back by 5 bases and J by 3 bases. CDR3 size: 16 residues. This CDR3 is CASSPSGGAFYNEQFF. In nucleotides, the CDR3 is TGTGCCAGCAGCCCTAGCGGGGGGGCCTTCTACAATGAGCAGTTCTTC.

The table lists this clone with a few counts. The chain combines TRBV30 with TRBJ1-6; unclear D gene. The CDR3 has 16 amino acids. Germline V gene lookup returns CDR1 GTSNPN and CDR2 SVGIG (reference sequence). The ends were cut back, 0 bases at V and 0 bases at J, with 9 bases in the middle. CDR3 region: CAWSVEGSSYNSPLHF. DNA for the CDR3: TGTGCCTGGAGTGTTGAAGGAAGCTCCTATAATTCACCCCTCCACTTT. The full variable domain, in which reference TRBV30 and TRBJ1-6 provide the parts outside the CDR3, is SQTIHQWPATLVQPVGSPLSLECTVEGTSNPNLYWYRQAAGRGLQLLFYSVGIGQISSEVPQNLSASRPQDRQFILSSKKLLLSDSGFYLCAWSVEGSSYNSPLHFGNGTRLTVT.

The J gene is TRBJ1-2, the V gene TRBV19; unclear D gene. From germline, CDR1 is LNHDA and CDR2 SQIVND (reference sequence). This CDR3 has 14 residues. Trimming shortened V by 3 bases and J by 6 bases, and 14 bases separated the two germline ends. The chain's CDR3 is CASSMILQRDGYTF. The CDR3 DNA reads as TGTGCCAGTAGTATGATCCTCCAACGAGATGGCTACACCTTC.

This clone was observed a handful of times. The DNA of the CDR3 is TGTGCCAGCAGTGCCCAACCGAACACTGAAGCTTTCTTT. This sequence encodes CASSAQPNTEAFF. The chain carries TRBV6-4 and TRBJ1-1; D remains ambiguous. V was cut by 4 bases and J by 1 base, with 7 bases left in between. Per germline, CDR1 MRHNA and CDR2 SNTAGT. This CDR3 comprises 13 residues.

The chain combines TRBV5-1 with TRBJ1-1; weak D call: TRBD1 (5 bases). The CDR3 has 14 residues. Germline V CDR1 and CDR2: SGHRS, YFSETQ. Between the trimmed V and J ends, which lost 4 bases and 2 bases, there was a span of 12 bases. CDR3 sequence: CASSAGTVNTEAFF. The CDR3 region has the DNA TGCGCCAGCAGCGCCGGGACGGTTAACACTGAAGCTTTCTTT.

This clone came up once. This rearrangement joins TRBV4-2 to TRBJ1-2, with unresolved D. The CDR3 extends over 14 amino acids. Germline CDR1 LGHNA, CDR2 YNFKEQ. V lost 0 bases and J 3 bases, leaving 8 bases between the germline ends. CDR3 sequence: CASSQDRQDYGYTF. In DNA, the CDR3 is TGTGCCAGCAGCCAAGATCGACAAGACTATGGCTACACCTTC.

The chain has TRBV6-6 and TRBJ1-1; the D is unclear. The length of the CDR3 is 13 residues. Trimming took off 6 bases at V and 0 bases at J, with 8 bases between the two ends. Germline V gene sequence: CDR1 MNHNY, CDR2 SVGAGI (reference sequence). Here the CDR3 reads CASRFGLNTEAFF. The CDR3 region has the DNA TGTGCCAGCAGGTTTGGACTGAACACTGAAGCTTTCTTT.